This T cell receptor beta chain derives from a study of neoadjuvant nivolumab and ipilimumab in lung cancer (dated by TCRdb to the early 2020s). Describing the broader study: Nivolumab was administered intravenously at 3 mg/kg on days 1, 15 and 29, and in the combination arm ipilimumab 1 mg/kg was added on day 1 only. Of the roughly 45 patients with operable NSCLC treated in the trial, some 23 were randomized to nivolumab monotherapy and some 21 to nivolumab plus ipilimumab. Matched pretherapy and resected tumor pairs were analyzed from seven patients, of whom four had been treated with nivolumab and three with nivolumab plus ipilimumab. The study compared TCR repertoires in pretherapy (baseline) peripheral blood with TCR repertoires in tumors resected at surgery after neoadjuvant immune checkpoint blockade. The primary trial endpoint was the major pathologic response (MPR) rate in the intention-to-treat population in each study arm. Study-wide conclusions, independent of this receptor: No significant correlation was found between TCR clonality and pathologic tumor regression, and only one major-pathologic-response sample was available for the clonality analysis. From pretherapy to surgery, increases in tumor T-cell richness and clonality were observed in three of three dual-therapy tumors but in only two of four nivolumab-treated tumors. A small number of samples underwent TCR sequencing. Richness in tumors resected after neoadjuvant therapy showed a positive correlation with pretherapy blood TCR richness (Spearman R ~ 0.78). Compared with tumor-adjacent uninvolved lung, resected tumors had greater TCR richness and clonality, and increases showed up in more of the dual-therapy-treated tumors.

This clone was seen once. Its antigen remains undetermined. There are no base qualities to consult, and no much larger clone falls within one base. The time point label on this specimen signifies: pretherapy, before neoadjuvant immune checkpoint inhibitors. Samples were obtained from the phase 2 randomized NEOSTAR trial, in which neoadjuvant nivolumab or nivolumab plus ipilimumab followed by surgery was tested in operable NSCLC. CDR1 and CDR2, per the germline V gene, are SGHVS and FNYEAQ. Trimming removed 1 base from V and 3 bases from J, leaving 11 bases between the germline ends. The CDR3 runs 15 amino acids, cysteine and phenylalanine included. The CDR3 DNA has 45 bases and is translated from base 1. The library was built by means of the immunoSEQ multiplex PCR assay. On the authors' methods: Repertoires were summarized by richness and clonality, and significantly expanded and contracted clones were identified between pre- and post-therapy samples. TCRdb's version of the immuneACCESS table is confined to in-frame rearrangements and falls short of the full clone set. An unresolved V gene accounts for under half of the shortfall where checked; the remainder is of unknown origin. Clone size and the V and J calls come from that table; the DNA yielded D and trimming. A total of 40,000 or so clones appear in this sample, approximately 89% of them only once. In total, the top ten clones hold about 3.6% of the sample.

Recombination joined TRBV7-6 with TRBJ2-3; D gene: possibly TRBD2, on 6 matching bases. The receptor comes from an adult with non-small cell lung cancer. The specimen comprised peripheral blood, sampled before neoadjuvant nivolumab, alone or with ipilimumab. The sequenced DNA: TGTGCCAGCAGCTTAGGCTCGGGAGTAACAGATACGCAGTATTTT. Translated, it reads CASSLGSGVTDTQYF.